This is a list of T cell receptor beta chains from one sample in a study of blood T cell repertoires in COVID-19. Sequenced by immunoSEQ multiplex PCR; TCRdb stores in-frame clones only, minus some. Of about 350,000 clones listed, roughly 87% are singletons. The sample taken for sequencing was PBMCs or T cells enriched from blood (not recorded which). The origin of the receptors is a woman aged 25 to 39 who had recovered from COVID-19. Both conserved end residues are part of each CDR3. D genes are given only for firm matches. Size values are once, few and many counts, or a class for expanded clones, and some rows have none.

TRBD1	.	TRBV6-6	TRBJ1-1	TGTGCCAGCAGTTACTCGCAGTTGGACAGGGATATTGAAGCTTTCTTT	CASSYSQLDRDIEAFF
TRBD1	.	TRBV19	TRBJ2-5	TGTGCCATGTTCCGCAGTAGTATATATCAGGGGGTAAGGGGAGAGACCCAGTACTTC	CAMFRSSIYQGVRGETQYF
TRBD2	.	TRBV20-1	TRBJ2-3	TGCAGTGCTAGTATTCCTAGCGGCCCCACAGATACGCAGTATTTT	CSASIPSGPTDTQYF
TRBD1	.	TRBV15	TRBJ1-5	TGTGCCACCAGCCCCCACCCCCTGGACAGGAACAATCAGCCCCAGCATTTT	CATSPHPLDRNNQPQHF
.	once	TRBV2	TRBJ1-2	TGTGCCAGCAGTGGACAGCTGTATGGCTACACCTTC	CASSGQLYGYTF
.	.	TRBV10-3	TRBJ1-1	TGTGCCATCAGTGAGTCGGGGGGTTTCGAAGCTTTCTTT	CAISESGGFEAFF
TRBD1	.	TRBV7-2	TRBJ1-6	TGTGCCAGCAGTATTTACAGGGGCGAGTCACCCCTCCACTTT	CASSIYRGESPLHF
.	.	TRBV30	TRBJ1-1	TGTGCCTGGAGTGTGCTTGGGACTACTGAAGCTTTCTTT	CAWSVLGTTEAFF
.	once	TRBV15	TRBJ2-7	TGTGCCACCAGCAGAGAACTAGGATCCTACGAGCAGTACTTC	CATSRELGSYEQYF
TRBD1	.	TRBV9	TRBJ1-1	TGTGCCAGCAGCTCACAGGGGGCAGGATTGAACACTGAAGCTTTCTTT	CASSSQGAGLNTEAFF
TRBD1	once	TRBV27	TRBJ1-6	TGTGCCAGCAGTTTATTTATCGGGACAGACTCCTATAATTCACCCCTCCACTTT	CASSLFIGTDSYNSPLHF
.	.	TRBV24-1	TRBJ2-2	TGTGCCACCAGTGATCTAGACGGACTAAACACCGGGGAGCTGTTTTTT	CATSDLDGLNTGELFF
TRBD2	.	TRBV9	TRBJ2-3	TGTGCCAGCAGCGTACAGGGAGGGAGCACAGATACGCAGTATTTT	CASSVQGGSTDTQYF
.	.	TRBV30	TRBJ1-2	TGTGCCTGGAGCAGGTCCTATGGCTACACCTTC	CAWSRSYGYTF
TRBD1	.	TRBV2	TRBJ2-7	TGTGCCAGAGGACAGGGGGTTGGGAGGGAGCAGTACTTC	CARGQGVGREQYF
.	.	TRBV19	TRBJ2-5	TGTGCCAGTAGTATGTTAGGTGGACAGATTCAAGAGACCCAGTACTTC	CASSMLGGQIQETQYF
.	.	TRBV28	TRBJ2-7	TGTGCCAGCAGCTCGACAGGAGTCGAGCAGTACTTC	CASSSTGVEQYF
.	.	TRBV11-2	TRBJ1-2	TGTGCCAGCAGCCATTGGAGTGGCGGGGGGCCCGCCCCATATGGCTACACCTTC	CASSHWSGGGPAPYGYTF
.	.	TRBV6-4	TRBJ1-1	TGTGCCAGCAGAGAACAAGAGGGCACTGAAGCTTTCTTT	CASREQEGTEAFF
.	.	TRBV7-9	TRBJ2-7	TGTGCCAGCAGCTTACTGCAGGGCGAGCAGTACTTC	CASSLLQGEQYF
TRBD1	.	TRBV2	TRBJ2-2	TGTGCCAGCCGGAGGGGGACAGGGTCACCCGGGGAGCTGTTTTTT	CASRRGTGSPGELFF
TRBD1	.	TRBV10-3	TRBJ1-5	TGTGCCATCAGTGAGGTGACAGGGGGGAATCAGCCCCAGCATTTT	CAISEVTGGNQPQHF
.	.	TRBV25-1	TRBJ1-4	TGTGCCAGCAAAAGCGGGACAATAACTAATGAAAAACTGTTTTTT	CASKSGTITNEKLFF
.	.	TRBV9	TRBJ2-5	TGTGCCAGCAGCGTAGAGATCCGGGACAAAGGCCAAGAGACCCAGTACTTC	CASSVEIRDKGQETQYF
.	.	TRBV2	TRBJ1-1	TGTGCCAGCAGTGAAGCGGGCCGGAACACTGAAGCTTTCTTT	CASSEAGRNTEAFF
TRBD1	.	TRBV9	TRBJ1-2	TGTGCCAGCAGCATGCGGGACAGCTTTAACTATGGCTACACCTTC	CASSMRDSFNYGYTF
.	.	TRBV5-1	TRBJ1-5	TGCGCCAGCAGACCCGGTGACGAGGGAAGCCCCTATAGCAATCAGCCCCAGCATTTT	CASRPGDEGSPYSNQPQHF
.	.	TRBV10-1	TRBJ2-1	TGCGCCAGCAGTGAGTCGCCGGAGGTGAAGCAGTTCTTC	CASSESPEVKQFF
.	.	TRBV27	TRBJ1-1	TGTGCCAGCAGTCTTACCGACGGGTTTGCAGCTTTCTTT	CASSLTDGFAAFF
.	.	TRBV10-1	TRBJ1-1	TGCGCCAGCAGTGAGTCGGGAGGGGACACTGAAGCTTTCTTT	CASSESGGDTEAFF
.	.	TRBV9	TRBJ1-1	TGTGCCAGCAGCCCCCGTGGGGGGGTGAACACTGAAGCTTTCTTT	CASSPRGGVNTEAFF
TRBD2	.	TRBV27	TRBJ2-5	TGTGCCAGCAGTCCAAGACTAGCGGGGAGGTACCAAGAGACCCAGTACTTC	CASSPRLAGRYQETQYF
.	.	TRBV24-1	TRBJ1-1	TGTGCCACCAGTGATGGAAGGGGAGGGAACACTGAAGCTTTCTTT	CATSDGRGGNTEAFF
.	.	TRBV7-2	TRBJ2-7	TGTGCCAGCAGCCTAGACAGCTCTTTCTCGGAGCAGTACTTC	CASSLDSSFSEQYF
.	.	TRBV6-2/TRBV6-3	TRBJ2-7	TGTGCCAGCAGTCCCTTTGGACTAATCCCCTACGAGCAGTACTTC	CASSPFGLIPYEQYF
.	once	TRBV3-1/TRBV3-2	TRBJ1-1	TGTGCCAGCAGCCAAGATCTGGGGGGTGGGGACACTGAAGCTTTCTTT	CASSQDLGGGDTEAFF
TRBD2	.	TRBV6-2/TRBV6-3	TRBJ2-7	TGTGCCAGCAGTTACGTCCCTAGCGGGGGGAGGTCCTACGAGCAGTACTTC	CASSYVPSGGRSYEQYF
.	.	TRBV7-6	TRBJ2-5	TGTGCCAGCAGCCCCGGGCCGGGAACAAACCAAGAGACCCAGTACTTC	CASSPGPGTNQETQYF
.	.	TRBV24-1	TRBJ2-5	TGTGCCACCAGTGATTTGGTCTTAGGAGGACAAGAGACCCAGTACTTC	CATSDLVLGGQETQYF